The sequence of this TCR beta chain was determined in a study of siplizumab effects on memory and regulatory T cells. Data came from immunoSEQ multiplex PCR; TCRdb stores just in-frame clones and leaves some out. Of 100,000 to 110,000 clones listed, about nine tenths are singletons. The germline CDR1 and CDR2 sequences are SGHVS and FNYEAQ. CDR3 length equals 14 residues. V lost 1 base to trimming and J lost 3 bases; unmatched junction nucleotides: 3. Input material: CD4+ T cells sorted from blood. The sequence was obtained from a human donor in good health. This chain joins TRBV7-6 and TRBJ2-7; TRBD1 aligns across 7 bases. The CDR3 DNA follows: TGTGCCAGCAGCTTAGTAGGGACAGACTACGAGCAGTACTTC. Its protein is CASSLVGTDYEQYF.